This is a list of T cell receptor beta chains from one sample in a study of radiation and T cells in renal cell carcinoma. Only in-frame clones appear in the TCRdb table, and some are missing; sequencing was by immunoSEQ multiplex PCR. The repertoire holds 130,000 or so clones, with 70% to 90% as singletons. Source: blood, taken from a patient whose treatment included radiotherapy and nephrectomy. The source of these receptors is a woman between 45 and 65 years old with renal cell carcinoma. Both conserved end residues are part of each CDR3.

v_call cdr3_aa
TRBV19 CASSPQTGGTGELFF
TRBV10-3 CAISERDSGNTEAFF
TRBV2 CASRELAGGTGELFF
TRBV11-2 CASSLNRRNTEAFF
TRBV6-5 CASSSPPGQTYEQYF
TRBV6-5 CASSYGPSGGAEGQYF
TRBV11-1 CASSLGQLLTDTQYF
TRBV19 CASSTLSKINGYTF
TRBV6-5 CASSYRSASGANVLTF
TRBV4-3 CASSQRPGVTDTQYF
TRBV6-5 CASSSRTGGPYNEQFF
TRBV5-6 CASRGRGLYGYTF
TRBV7-2 CASSLSATSSGNTIYF
TRBV29-1 CSVATGTGEKLFF
TRBV12-5 CASGLVLEGAGANVLTF
TRBV11-1 CASTLRSDTQYF
TRBV19 CASSIDLLAGSYNEQFF
TRBV7-3 CASSLGQATDTQYF
TRBV5-1 CASSPFPGELFF
TRBV7-9 CASSFRGSYGYTF
TRBV7-9 CASSLKQGTYNEQFF
TRBV13 CASSSRAGTSTDTQYF
TRBV5-4 CASSSPEGGAETQYF
TRBV30 CAWGHGGLKNTIYF
TRBV11-2 CASSLSGNQPQHF
TRBV6-1 CASLGSNQPQHF
TRBV2 CASKAQGSTGELFF
TRBV30 CAWSEGLAGGETQYF
TRBV2 CASSGPGETQYF
TRBV10-3 CAISPSGLWDEQYF
TRBV18 CASSRRDVDEQFF
TRBV4-2 CASSQDLIGAGTSYNEQFF
TRBV10-3 CAIAAFPSYEQYF
TRBV25-1 CASSDIDALFF
TRBV11-3 CASSLGPGSYNEQFF
TRBV7-3 CASSLVYSSPLHF
TRBV29-1 CSVETGTGGNEQYF
TRBV7-2 CASSLSGGLITGELFF
TRBV7-2 CASSLAGQVPETQYF
TRBV19 CASSIPGENPYNEQFF
TRBV6-6 CASSYSGQGNTEAFF
TRBV4-3 CASSQDRAGPDYGYTF
TRBV7-2 CASSLEGTGYNEQFF
TRBV5-1 CASSMTSGGDTQYF
TRBV5-4 CASSFLDRGHNSPLHF